The sequence of this T cell receptor beta chain was determined in a study of T cell responses to AZD1222 COVID-19 vaccine. Whole-study results and caveats: The study sampled repertoires only after the peak T cell response.

The assay was immunoSEQ multiplex PCR, and TCRdb's table has in-frame clones only and misses some. This sample has some 130,000 clones, with just under 95% found just once. The CDR3 is made up of 14 amino acids. Germline lookup yields CDR1 SGHNT and CDR2 YENEEA. V was trimmed by 1 base and J by 10 bases, leaving 14 bases between them. Comment on this clone: Its target is not known.

The chain joins TRBV11-3 to TRBJ2-1; D is ambiguous. This receptor was obtained from an adult who received the AZD1222 COVID-19 vaccine. The sample consisted of peripheral blood, taken 28 days after the second AZD1222 dose. CDR3 DNA sequence: TGTGCCAGCAGCTTAGCCACCGCGGCCAGCGAGCAGTTCTTC. Protein product: CASSLATAASEQFF.